This T cell receptor (beta chain) was identified during a study of T cell responses to AZD1222 COVID-19 vaccine. Findings and caveats of the study: The donors showed a predominance of white British ancestry and of females, with possible underestimation of clonal diversity.

Method: immunoSEQ multiplex PCR; TCRdb's copy keeps in-frame clones and lacks some. This sample has around 87,000 clones, with approximately 91% found just once. Note on this clone: Its antigen is unidentified.

Trimming removed 8 bases from V and 4 bases from J; junction bases left unmatched: 8. Looked up from germline, CDR1 is SGHTA and CDR2 is FQGNSA. This CDR3 is 14 amino acids long. V and J are TRBV7-2 and TRBJ2-7; 10 bases are shared with TRBD1. The receptor comes from an adult in good health. Specimen: peripheral blood, collected on day 0 of AZD1222 vaccination. CDR3 amino acids: CASGLTGGGYEQYF. The CDR3 nucleotides are TGTGCCAGCGGCCTGACAGGGGGCGGGTACGAGCAGTACTTC.